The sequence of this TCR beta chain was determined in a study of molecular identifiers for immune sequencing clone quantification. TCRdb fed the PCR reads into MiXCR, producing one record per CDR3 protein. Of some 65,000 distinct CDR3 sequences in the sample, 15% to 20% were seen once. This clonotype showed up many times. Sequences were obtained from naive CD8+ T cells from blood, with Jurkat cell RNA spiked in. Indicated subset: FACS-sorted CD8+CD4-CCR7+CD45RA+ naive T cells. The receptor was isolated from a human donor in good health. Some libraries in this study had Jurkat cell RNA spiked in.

The CDR3 DNA sequence: TGTGCCATCAGTGAATGGGGGAGTAACACTGAAGCTTTCTTT. Protein: CAISEWGSNTEAFF. The genes are TRBV10-3 and TRBJ1-1; tentative D call: TRBD1 (5 bases). CDR3 length: 14 residues. V was pared by 3 bases and J by 2 bases, with 10 bases between. Germline loops: CDR1 ENHRY, CDR2 SYGVKD.